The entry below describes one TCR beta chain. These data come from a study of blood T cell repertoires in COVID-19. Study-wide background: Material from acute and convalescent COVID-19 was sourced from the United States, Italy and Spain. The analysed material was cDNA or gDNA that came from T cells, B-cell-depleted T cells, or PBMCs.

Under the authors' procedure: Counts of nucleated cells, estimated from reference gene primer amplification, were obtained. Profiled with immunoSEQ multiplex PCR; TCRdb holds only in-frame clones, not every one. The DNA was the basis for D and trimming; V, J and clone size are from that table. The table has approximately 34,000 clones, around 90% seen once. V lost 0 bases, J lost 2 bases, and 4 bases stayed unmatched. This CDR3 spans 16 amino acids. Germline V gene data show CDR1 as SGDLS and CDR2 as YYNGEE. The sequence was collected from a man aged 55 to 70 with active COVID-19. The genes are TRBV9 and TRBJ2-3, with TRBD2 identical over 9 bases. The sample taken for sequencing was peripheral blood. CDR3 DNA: TGTGCCAGCAGCGTAGGGCTAGCGGGGAACACAGATACGCAGTATTTT. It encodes CASSVGLAGNTDTQYF.